These 21 T cell receptor beta chains came from one sample sequenced in a study of CD8 T cells in ankylosing spondylitis. TCRdb reanalysed the 5' RACE reads using MiXCR and keeps one entry per CDR3 protein. The table has fewer than 400,000 distinct CDR3 sequences, under 15% seen once; the top ten hold approximately 1.1%. The sample was blood, either unsorted or a sorted T cell fraction (not recorded which). These TCRs come from a male donor with ankylosing spondylitis or in good health (not recorded which).

This clonotype was found a few times. This chain uses TRBV10-3 with TRBJ2-3; 8 positions agree with TRBD2. CDR1 ENHRY and CDR2 SYGVKD come from the germline V gene. The CDR3 covers 15 residues. With 3 bases clipped from V and 0 bases from J, the junction kept 2 bases outside the gene matches. The CDR3 DNA follows: TGTGCCATCAGTGACGGGAGGGAGAGCACAGATACGCAGTATTTT. Its translation is CAISDGRESTDTQYF.

A few counts support this clonotype. J is TRBJ1-4 and V is TRBV20-1, with a possible D match to TRBD1 (6 bases). With 4 bases removed from V and 6 bases from J, the gap between germline ends came to 12 bases. Germline V gives CDR1 DFQATT, CDR2 SNEGSKA (reference sequence). The length of the CDR3 is 13 residues. CDR3: CSATGARYEKLFF. Written as DNA, the CDR3 is TGCAGTGCTACAGGGGCTCGGTATGAAAAACTGTTTTTT.

This clonotype showed up just a few times. This chain joins TRBV5-1 and TRBJ1-1, with 10 bases fitting TRBD1. In germline, CDR1 is SGHRS, CDR2 YFSETQ. Trimming cost V 3 bases and J 4 bases; bases outside gene matches: 3. The CDR3 is made up of 14 amino acids. Written as DNA, the CDR3 is TGCGCCAGCAGCTGGGGGACAGGGGTCACTGAAGCTTTCTTT. Translation gives CASSWGTGVTEAFF.

V usage is TRBV5-1 and J usage is TRBJ2-3, with D possibly matching TRBD1 (6 bases). Germline values: CDR1 SGHRS, CDR2 YFSETQ. The length of the CDR3 is 15 residues. V dropped 4 bases and J dropped 0 bases, with 12 bases sitting between them. The CDR3 sequence: CASSPGQMSTDTQYF. The CDR3 coding sequence is TGCGCCAGCAGCCCTGGACAGATGAGCACAGATACGCAGTATTTT.

Ten or more counts support this clonotype. V and J are TRBV12-3 or TRBV12-4 and TRBJ1-5; TRBD1 might be the D (5 bases). V was shortened by 9 bases and J by 4 bases, with 13 bases between the two germline ends. The CDR3 consists of 13 residues. The CDR3 DNA reads TGTGCCAGTTCCGGACAACCGAATCAGCCCCAGCATTTT. This gives the protein CASSGQPNQPQHF.

The DNA for the CDR3 is TGTGCCAGCAGTCCGCGACAGGCGCAGAGAACTGAAGCTTTCTTT. It is translated as CASSPRQAQRTEAFF. The J gene is TRBJ1-1, the V gene TRBV12-3 or TRBV12-4, with a weak D call TRBD1 (6 bases). This CDR3 is 15 amino acids long. V was cut by 5 bases and J by 5 bases, with 18 bases left in between.

This clonotype was detected a few times. Written as DNA, the CDR3 is TGCGCCAGCAGCCAAGGACAGGGGGCGAGGATTCAGCCCCAGCATTTT. It is translated as CASSQGQGARIQPQHF. This chain uses TRBV4-1 with TRBJ1-5; 10 bases align to TRBD1. Trimming removed 1 base from V and 6 bases from J; junction bases left unmatched: 6. This CDR3 contains 16 residues. Looked up from germline, CDR1 is MGHRA and CDR2 is YSYEKL.

This chain uses TRBV27 with TRBJ2-7, with 7 bases that match TRBD1. V was clipped by 5 bases and J by 0 bases; unmatched bases: 7. CDR1 is MNHEY and CDR2 is SMNVEV in the germline V gene (reference sequence). The CDR3 spans 15 residues. For the CDR3, the DNA is TGTGCCAGCAGTCCAACTCAGGGGGACTCCTACGAGCAGTACTTC. This gives the protein CASSPTQGDSYEQYF.

This rearrangement joins TRBV10-2 to TRBJ2-5, with 7 bases that match TRBD2. The CDR3 runs 13 residues. The V gene's germline CDR1 is WSHSY and CDR2 SAAADI. The V and J ends lost 8 bases and 1 base, in that order; junction bases with no gene match: 4. CDR3 region: CASFRGSQETQYF. CDR3 in DNA: TGCGCCAGCTTTCGCGGGAGCCAAGAGACCCAGTACTTC.

V gene TRBV7-2 combines with J gene TRBJ1-2; D is unclear. Germline CDR1 is SGHTA and CDR2 is FQGNSA. The CDR3 has 15 residues. V gave up 1 base and J gave up 4 bases, with 13 bases separating them. For the CDR3, the DNA is TGTGCCAGCAGCTTAGAGGGAGACGGTATCTATGGCTACACCTTC. It translates to CASSLEGDGIYGYTF.

The sample holds a few counts of this clonotype. The J gene is TRBJ2-1, the V gene TRBV5-1, with D unresolved. Trimming removed 4 bases at V and 6 bases at J, with 11 bases between. In germline, CDR1 is SGHRS, CDR2 YFSETQ. The CDR3 extends over 13 amino acids. CDR3 nucleotide sequence: TGCGCCAGCAGCCTCACCCCCTCCAATGAGCAGTTCTTC. Translation gives CASSLTPSNEQFF.

This CDR3 reads CASSLSQGVRREQFF. CDR3 nucleotide sequence: TGTGCCAGCAGTTTATCCCAGGGGGTCAGGAGGGAGCAGTTCTTC. This chain links TRBV27 with TRBJ2-1; 7 bases agree with TRBD1. Germline V CDR1 and CDR2: MNHEY, SMNVEV (reference sequence). The CDR3 extends over 15 amino acids. V shed 0 bases and J 10 bases; nucleotides not matched to a gene: 9.

This chain uses TRBV11-2 with TRBJ2-6; D gene unclear. Germline V lookup: CDR1 SGHAT, CDR2 FQNNGV. V dropped 2 bases and J dropped 0 bases, with 8 bases sitting between them. CDR3 length equals 16 residues. CDR3 in amino acids: CASSLRTGSGANVLTF. The CDR3 DNA follows: TGTGCCAGCAGCTTAAGGACGGGCTCTGGGGCCAACGTCCTGACTTTC.

This clonotype showed up just a few times. J is TRBJ2-3 and V is TRBV24-1; D gene unclear. V lost 0 bases and J 1 base, leaving 19 bases between the germline ends. CDR3 size: 19 residues. The V gene's germline CDR1 is KGHDR and CDR2 SFDVKD. CDR3 sequence: CATSDLQVPAAVGTDTQYF. CDR3 DNA: TGTGCCACCAGTGATTTGCAAGTACCCGCGGCGGTGGGCACAGATACGCAGTATTTT.

This clonotype was detected a few times. V usage is TRBV7-9 and J usage is TRBJ1-4; D is uncertain. With 5 bases removed from V and 5 bases from J, the gap between germline ends came to 9 bases. Germline CDR1 SEHNR, CDR2 FQNEAQ (reference sequence). The CDR3 runs 13 residues. The CDR3 here is CASSTDTNEKLFF. DNA for the CDR3: TGTGCCAGCAGCACCGATACGAATGAAAAACTGTTTTTT.

This clonotype was observed a handful of times. V and J are TRBV7-2 and TRBJ1-2, with no clear D. Trimming cost V 2 bases and J 4 bases, with 11 bases left between them. The CDR3 contains 14 residues. Germline CDR1 is SGHTA and CDR2 is FQGNSA. CDR3 nucleotide sequence: TGTGCCAGCAGCTTAAGTGTGACATCCTATGGCTACACCTTC. Translation: CASSLSVTSYGYTF.

V and J are TRBV3-1 and TRBJ2-4; TRBD1 agrees at 10 bases. CDR1 LGHDT and CDR2 YNNKEL come from the germline V gene (reference sequence). Trimming at V came to 5 bases and at J to 1 base, leaving 5 bases not matched to a gene. The CDR3 runs 16 residues. The CDR3 DNA reads TGTGCCAGCAGCTCCGGGACAGGGGTTGCCAAAAACATTCAGTACTTC. This sequence encodes CASSSGTGVAKNIQYF.

This clonotype was detected a few times. V gene TRBV6-5 combines with J gene TRBJ1-2; 8 bases line up with TRBD1. Germline V lookup: CDR1 MNHEY, CDR2 SVGAGI. Trimming took 4 bases from V and 4 from J; bases not matched to a gene: 8. The CDR3 runs 15 residues. CDR3 nucleotides: TGTGCCAGCAGTTTCTCGAGACAGGGGATCTATGGCTACACCTTC. Amino acid sequence: CASSFSRQGIYGYTF.

This clonotype has a handful of counts. The chain links TRBV15 to TRBJ2-2; 7 bases map to TRBD1. V was clipped by 0 bases and J by 5 bases; unmatched bases: 15. CDR1 and CDR2 (germline): LNHNV, YYDKDF (reference sequence). The CDR3 has 19 amino acids. This CDR3 reads CATSRDTTVTGRLTGELFF. In nucleotides, the CDR3 is TGTGCCACCAGCAGAGATACCACTGTGACAGGGCGGTTGACCGGGGAGCTGTTTTTT.

This clonotype occurred a few times. The chain is built from TRBV5-1 and TRBJ1-5; D gene uncertain. There are 15 residues in the CDR3. With 0 bases removed from V and 4 bases from J, the gap between germline ends came to 11 bases. Per germline, CDR1 SGHRS and CDR2 YFSETQ. CDR3 coding DNA: TGCGCCAGCAGCTTGGACTCTGGAAATAATCAGCCCCAGCATTTT. This encodes CASSLDSGNNQPQHF.

The sample holds a few counts of this clonotype. The chain employs TRBV20-1 and TRBJ2-5; unclear D gene. The V gene's germline CDR1 is DFQATT and CDR2 SNEGSKA (reference sequence). V lost 3 bases and J lost 2, with 7 bases in between. CDR3 size: 12 residues. CDR3 sequence: CSASNLQETQYF. The DNA of the CDR3 is TGCAGTGCTAGTAACCTACAAGAGACCCAGTACTTC.